One T cell receptor (beta chain) is described in this entry. Its specificity is unknown. Germline V gene lookup returns CDR1 SGHRS and CDR2 YFSETQ. Trimming stripped 3 bases from V and 6 bases from J, with 16 bases between. The CDR3 totals 14 residues. This entry comes from a study of T cells in localized non-small cell lung cancer. Study-wide findings and caveats: A denser population of T cells in blood accompanied longer overall survival. The study sequenced only one region of the tumor. As a result, intratumor heterogeneity could not be excluded and remains possible. Exceeding tumor, uninvolved adjacent lung had the highest T cell clonality.

Clones were read by immunoSEQ multiplex PCR, and TCRdb kept only the in-frame ones, dropping some. Of 10,000 to 13,000 clones in the sample, roughly 77% were seen once. The chain uses TRBV5-1 and TRBJ2-7, with D tentatively TRBD1 (6 bases). The source is a male donor aged 60 or over with stage I lung adenocarcinoma. The sample was peripheral blood, taken before any cancer treatment. CDR3 in DNA: TGCGCCAGCAGCTCCCAGGGGCGGGTAGGCGAGCAGTACTTC. Translating gives CASSSQGRVGEQYF.